These 6 T cell receptor beta chains originate from one sample sequenced in a study of blood T cell repertoires in COVID-19. Profiled with immunoSEQ multiplex PCR; TCRdb holds only in-frame clones, not every one. The sample holds about 280,000 clones, 70% to 90% seen once. Specimen: PBMCs or T cells enriched from blood (not recorded which). The receptors were gathered from a woman between 40 and 55 years old who had recovered from COVID-19.

This chain uses TRBV3-1 (or the pseudogene TRBV3-2) with TRBJ2-2; D might be TRBD1 (6 bases). V was trimmed by 8 bases and J by 4 bases, leaving 17 bases between them. The CDR3 totals 15 residues. The V gene's germline CDR1 is LGHDT and CDR2 YNNKEL (reference sequence). CDR3 bases: TGTGCCAGCCAAGCAGGGGAATCGGGCACCGGGGAGCTGTTTTTT. The encoded protein is CASQAGESGTGELFF.

The V call is TRBV19, the J call TRBJ1-1, with 10 bases identical to TRBD1. This CDR3 is 14 amino acids long. Germline assignment: CDR1 LNHDA and CDR2 SQIVND (reference sequence). V trimming: 3 bases; J trimming: 4 bases; junction bases outside the gene matches: 2. The CDR3 nucleotides read TGTGCCAGTAGTATCGGGACAGGGGCCACTGAAGCTTTCTTT. This sequence encodes CASSIGTGATEAFF.

The chain links TRBV6-5 to TRBJ1-2, with a possible D match to TRBD1 (6 bases). Per germline, CDR1 MNHEY and CDR2 SVGAGI. The CDR3 contains 15 residues. V lost 7 bases, J lost 4 bases, and 19 bases lay in between. DNA of the CDR3: TGTGCCAGCAATCAAGGGGGGGGCGGTCGCTATGGCTACACCTTC. Amino acid sequence: CASNQGGGGRYGYTF.

The V call is TRBV9, the J call TRBJ1-2; tentatively, D is TRBD1 (6 bases). The CDR3 totals 12 residues. V was trimmed by 6 bases and J by 3 bases, leaving 9 bases between them. Germline CDR1 is SGDLS and CDR2 is YYNGEE. CDR3 region: CASTGQHYGYTF. The CDR3 DNA sequence: TGTGCCAGCACCGGACAGCACTATGGCTACACCTTC.

The V and J genes are TRBV4-3 and TRBJ2-1, with 9 bases matching TRBD1. The germline V gene encodes CDR1 LGHNA and CDR2 YSLEER. V lost 4 bases to trimming and J lost 0 bases; unmatched junction nucleotides: 16. This CDR3 has 20 amino acids. The CDR3 DNA reads as TGCGCCAGCAGCCGGAAGGCAGACAGGGGGGGTCCGAGCTCCTACAATGAGCAGTTCTTC. Its protein is CASSRKADRGGPSSYNEQFF.

As DNA, the CDR3 is TGTGCCAGCAGGGCGGTCAGCGGGAGGCTTTCCAATGAGCAGTTCTTC. Protein: CASRAVSGRLSNEQFF. The chain links TRBV7-9 to TRBJ2-1; 9 bases fit TRBD2. Germline V gene data show CDR1 as SEHNR and CDR2 as FQNEAQ (reference sequence). J was trimmed by 6 bases and V by 6 bases; bases with no gene match: 12. The CDR3 is 16 residues long.